Listed below are T cell receptor beta chains from one sample, sequenced in a study of T cell responses to AZD1222 COVID-19 vaccine. Here immunoSEQ multiplex PCR was the method, and the copy in TCRdb shows in-frame clones only, minus some. Counted here are under 200,000 clones, roughly 94% occurring once; the ten biggest clones make up roughly 4.5%. The specimen comprised peripheral blood, sampled on day 0 of MenACWY control vaccination. These receptors were taken from an adult in good health. Both conserved end residues are part of each CDR3. D genes are given only for firm matches. A row's size may be missing; if present it is once, few, many or a size class.

CDR3 DNA: TGCGCCAGCAGACCCGGAGGGGGGGCATACGAGCAGTACTTC
CDR3 protein: CASRPGGGAYEQYF
J gene: TRBJ2-7
clone size: .
D gene: .
V gene: TRBV5-1

CDR3 DNA: TGTGCCAGCAGTCCAATTGACAGGGGCGCTTTCTTT
CDR3 protein: CASSPIDRGAFF
J gene: TRBJ1-1
clone size: .
D gene: TRBD1
V gene: TRBV28

CDR3 DNA: TGTGCCATCAGTGAACAGGGGGACCTAGCCAAAAACATTCAGTACTTC
CDR3 protein: CAISEQGDLAKNIQYF
J gene: TRBJ2-4
clone size: .
D gene: TRBD1
V gene: TRBV10-3

CDR3 DNA: TGCGCCAGCAGCTTTCAGGGGCAAGGAGAGACCCAGTACTTC
CDR3 protein: CASSFQGQGETQYF
J gene: TRBJ2-5
clone size: once
D gene: .
V gene: TRBV5-1

CDR3 DNA: TGTGCCAGCAGCTCAACAGGGGGAAGCTCTGGAAACACCATATATTTT
CDR3 protein: CASSSTGGSSGNTIYF
J gene: TRBJ1-3
clone size: .
D gene: TRBD1
V gene: TRBV7-9

CDR3 DNA: TGTGCCAGCAGCTTAGCGGACAGGGGAATTCGAGAGACCCAGTACTTC
CDR3 protein: CASSLADRGIRETQYF
J gene: TRBJ2-5
clone size: .
D gene: TRBD1
V gene: TRBV7-2

CDR3 DNA: TGTGCCACCAGCAGAGATCTAGTCGCGGGGAATCAGCCCCAGCATTTT
CDR3 protein: CATSRDLVAGNQPQHF
J gene: TRBJ1-5
clone size: .
D gene: .
V gene: TRBV15

CDR3 DNA: TGTGCCAGTCGGACCCCCGTTCCCTACGAGCAGTACTTC
CDR3 protein: CASRTPVPYEQYF
J gene: TRBJ2-7
clone size: .
D gene: .
V gene: TRBV2

CDR3 DNA: TGTGCCAGCAGGGAGACTGGCCTCAATGAGCAGTTCTTC
CDR3 protein: CASRETGLNEQFF
J gene: TRBJ2-1
clone size: .
D gene: .
V gene: TRBV6-5

CDR3 DNA: TGCGCCAGCAGCCAAGGACTATCTCTAGCTTACGAGCAGTACTTC
CDR3 protein: CASSQGLSLAYEQYF
J gene: TRBJ2-7
clone size: .
D gene: .
V gene: TRBV4-3

CDR3 DNA: TGTGCCAGCAGTCCCCGGAGAGATACGCAGTATTTT
CDR3 protein: CASSPRRDTQYF
J gene: TRBJ2-3
clone size: .
D gene: .
V gene: TRBV27

CDR3 DNA: TGCGCCAGCAGCTCGGGACCAGAAGGTGAAAAACTGTTTTTT
CDR3 protein: CASSSGPEGEKLFF
J gene: TRBJ1-4
clone size: .
D gene: .
V gene: TRBV5-1

CDR3 DNA: TGTGCTAGTGGTTCCCTCCGGGACTTCCAAGAGACCCAGTACTTC
CDR3 protein: CASGSLRDFQETQYF
J gene: TRBJ2-5
clone size: few
D gene: .
V gene: TRBV12-5

CDR3 DNA: TGTGCCTGGAGTCCCCCGGGGATACTTGGGAACACTGAAGCTTTCTTT
CDR3 protein: CAWSPPGILGNTEAFF
J gene: TRBJ1-1
clone size: .
D gene: .
V gene: TRBV30

CDR3 DNA: TGTGCCAGCAGCCCGGACAGGGAGGACACTGAAGCTTTCTTT
CDR3 protein: CASSPDREDTEAFF
J gene: TRBJ1-1
clone size: .
D gene: TRBD1
V gene: TRBV7-2

CDR3 DNA: TGTGCCATCAGTGGGGGGGTAGTGGCAGATACGCAGTATTTT
CDR3 protein: CAISGGVVADTQYF
J gene: TRBJ2-3
clone size: once
D gene: .
V gene: TRBV10-3